This T cell receptor beta chain was profiled in a study of control samples from healthy donors and cancer patients. The germline gives CDR1 MNHNY, CDR2 SVGAGI (reference sequence). The CDR3 has 10 amino acids. Between the trimmed V and J ends, which lost 11 bases and 13 bases, there was a span of 17 bases. Data came from immunoSEQ multiplex PCR; TCRdb stores just in-frame clones and leaves some out. The profile shows some 28,000 clones, about 87% of them singletons. This chain uses TRBV6-6 with TRBJ1-2, with TRBD1 as a possible D gene (6 bases). Sample: PBMCs. The clonotype comes from a middle-aged woman with lung cancer. The CDR3 here is CAAEGGGGTF. The CDR3, as DNA: TGTGCCGCGGAAGGGGGGGGTGGCACCTTC.